The 15 T cell receptor beta chains reported below all come from one sample, sequenced in a study of blood T cell repertoires in COVID-19. Using immunoSEQ multiplex PCR, the repertoire was profiled, and TCRdb retains in-frame clones only, with some absent. Of around 250,000 clones detected, approximately 87% appear once; the ten largest clones hold about 4.6%. The sequenced material came from peripheral blood. Source of these receptors: a man between 60 and 70 years old who had recovered from COVID-19.

The chain joins TRBV7-9 to TRBJ2-6; the match to TRBD2 covers 7 bases. The junction had 1 base not matched to a gene; V was cut back by 11 bases and J by 0 bases. The germline V gene has CDR1 SEHNR and CDR2 FQNEAQ (reference sequence). This CDR3 region has 13 residues. CDR3 nucleotides: TGTGCCGGGAGGGACTCTGGGGCCAACGTCCTGACTTTC. As protein: CAGRDSGANVLTF.

For the CDR3, the DNA is TGTGCCAGCAGCGGCGGATACAATGAGCAGTTCTTC. Translated, it gives CASSGGYNEQFF. The chain uses TRBV6-6 and TRBJ2-1; D not resolved. The V end lost 6 bases, the J end lost 4 bases, and 7 bases lay between the germline ends. The CDR3 covers 12 residues. Germline loops: CDR1 MNHNY, CDR2 SVGAGI (reference sequence).

The genes are TRBV7-6 and TRBJ2-6, with TRBD1 identical over 7 bases. Germline CDR1 reads SGHVS; CDR2 reads FNYEAQ. CDR3 length: 15 amino acids. J lost 6 bases, V lost 10 bases, and 12 bases had no gene match. The CDR3: CAILLWTGEANVLTF. The CDR3 region has the DNA TGTGCCATCTTGTTATGGACAGGCGAGGCCAACGTCCTGACTTTC.

The chain combines TRBV30 with TRBJ2-5; D may be TRBD2 (6 bases). The V gene lost 3 bases and the J gene lost 1 base, with 18 bases spanning the gap. Per the germline V gene, CDR1 is GTSNPN and CDR2 is SVGIG (reference sequence). The CDR3 loop spans 16 amino acids. CDR3 in DNA: TGTGCCTGGAGGGGGCGGGGTAAGCTGTTCCAAGAGACCCAGTACTTC. Translating it yields CAWRGRGKLFQETQYF.

V usage is TRBV5-1 and J usage is TRBJ2-5, with D perhaps matching TRBD2 (7 bases). The CDR3 sequence is 16 residues long. Germline CDR1 reads SGHRS; CDR2 reads YFSETQ. V lost 4 bases, J lost 7 bases, and 23 bases lay in between. CDR3 sequence reads: CASSPGGRETMGTQYF. CDR3 bases: TGCGCCAGCAGCCCGGGGGGCAGAGAAACAATGGGGACCCAGTACTTC.

The chain joins TRBV7-6 to TRBJ1-6; 8 bases map to TRBD1. CDR1 is SGHVS and CDR2 is FNYEAQ in the germline V gene. This CDR3 comprises 15 residues. After removal of 3 bases from V and 5 bases from J, the junction contained 3 bases not matched to a gene. CDR3 sequence: CASSFPTGDNSPLHF. The CDR3 nucleotides read TGTGCCAGCAGCTTTCCGACAGGGGATAATTCACCCCTCCACTTT. Looking up the rest from reference TRBV7-6 and TRBJ1-6 gives the full variable domain: GAGVSQSPRYKVTKRGQDVALRCDPISGHVSLYWYRQALGQGPEFLTYFNYEAQQDKSGLPNDRFSAERPEGSISTLTIQRTEQRDSAMYRCASSFPTGDNSPLHFGNGTRLTVT.

This clone has more than one count but fewer than ten. V gene TRBV10-3 combines with J gene TRBJ1-5, with a weak D call TRBD1 (5 bases). The CDR3 has 16 amino acids. With 3 bases removed from V and 0 bases from J, the gap between germline ends came to 12 bases. Looked up from germline, CDR1 is ENHRY and CDR2 is SYGVKD. The CDR3 is CAISDGRAYSNQPQHF. In nucleotides, the CDR3 is TGTGCCATCAGTGACGGCAGGGCCTATAGCAATCAGCCCCAGCATTTT.

The chain couples TRBV10-3 to TRBJ1-1; TRBD1 matches 10 bases. The J segment lost 6 bases and the V segment lost 10 bases, leaving 8 bases of the junction unmatched. Germline loops: CDR1 ENHRY, CDR2 SYGVKD. This CDR3 comprises 13 residues. CDR3 loop: CANRDRGESEAFF. CDR3 in DNA: TGTGCCAACCGGGACAGGGGAGAATCTGAAGCTTTCTTT.

A few counts support this clone. J is TRBJ1-4 and V is TRBV18, with TRBD1 matching 7 bases. CDR1 and CDR2 from the germline V gene are KGHSH and LQKENI. The CDR3 is 13 amino acids. J lost 4 bases, V lost 6 bases, and 2 bases had no gene match. CDR3 sequence: CASSRDSNEKLFF. CDR3 DNA sequence: TGTGCCAGCTCCCGGGACAGTAATGAAAAACTGTTTTTT.

This chain links TRBV3-1 (or the pseudogene TRBV3-2) with TRBJ2-5; no firm D call. Trimming took off 3 bases at V and 3 bases at J, with 17 bases between the two ends. The CDR3 consists of 16 residues. Germline V gene lookup returns CDR1 LGHDT and CDR2 YNNKEL (reference sequence). CDR3 amino acids: CASSHRGGVYEETQYF. CDR3 in DNA: TGTGCCAGCAGCCACCGCGGCGGAGTATACGAAGAGACCCAGTACTTC.

The chain couples TRBV2 to TRBJ2-1, with TRBD2 identical over 9 bases. After removal of 6 bases from V and 0 bases from J, the junction contained 6 bases not matched to a gene. This CDR3 spans 16 amino acids. Germline values: CDR1 SNHLY, CDR2 FYNNEI. CDR3 DNA sequence: TGTGCCAGCAGACTCCTAGCGGGGAGCTCCTACAATGAGCAGTTCTTC. It encodes CASRLLAGSSYNEQFF.

The genes are TRBV24-1 and TRBJ2-3, with D hard to call. The CDR3 totals 15 residues. V dropped 2 bases and J dropped 4 bases, with 12 bases sitting between them. Germline V gene data show CDR1 as KGHDR and CDR2 as SFDVKD. The CDR3 sequence is CATSDSLPYPDTQYF. CDR3 bases: TGTGCCACCAGTGATTCCCTCCCGTATCCAGATACGCAGTATTTT.

The rearrangement joins TRBV6-4 to TRBJ2-1; 9 bases align to TRBD2. The V gene end was trimmed by 4 bases and the J gene end by 10 bases; junction bases not matched to a gene: 2. Germline lookup yields CDR1 MRHNA and CDR2 SNTAGT. This CDR3 region has 12 residues. The CDR3 sequence is CASSVTSGEQFF. The CDR3 DNA follows: TGTGCCAGCAGTGTGACTAGCGGCGAGCAGTTCTTC.

V gene TRBV11-2 combines with J gene TRBJ2-1, with 10 nucleotides matching TRBD2. This CDR3 contains 15 residues. CDR1 is SGHAT, CDR2 FQNNGV, per germline. The trim removed 5 bases at V and 4 bases at J, leaving 5 bases unmatched. DNA for the CDR3: TGTGCCAGCAGCCGCAGCGGGGGGGCTTACAATGAGCAGTTCTTC. It translates to CASSRSGGAYNEQFF.

The gene calls are TRBV10-3 and TRBJ2-7, with D perhaps matching TRBD1 (5 bases). The germline V gene has CDR1 ENHRY and CDR2 SYGVKD. CDR3 length: 13 residues. The V end lost 5 bases, the J end lost 0 bases, and 8 bases lay between the germline ends. CDR3 residues: CAISKDISYEQYF. The CDR3 nucleotides are TGTGCCATCAGTAAGGACATCTCCTACGAGCAGTACTTC.